The 8 T cell receptor beta chains in this list originate from one sample, sequenced in a study of blood T cell repertoires in COVID-19 (TCRdb year 2020). Receptors were amplified or captured by the immunoSEQ multiplex PCR assay. The immuneACCESS repertoire file appears here via TCRdb, limited to in-frame rearrangements. These files lack a portion of the clones; in checked studies, under half of the deficit traces to unresolved V genes, and the cause of the others is not known. Present in this sample are under 500,000 clones, about 85% of which were seen just once. Around 1.8% of the sample is taken by the ten largest. Input material: PBMCs or T cells enriched from blood (not recorded which). The receptors originated from a woman between 18 and 30 years old with acute COVID-19.

This sequence joins TRBV15 and TRBJ1-5, with TRBD1 identical over 7 bases. This CDR3 region has 17 residues. CDR1 LNHNV and CDR2 YYDKDF come from the germline V gene (reference sequence). V gave up 5 bases and J gave up 0 bases; unmatched junction bases: 10. This CDR3 is CATSSGRDSYSNQPQHF. CDR3 DNA: TGTGCCACCAGCTCTGGGCGGGACAGTTATAGCAATCAGCCCCAGCATTTT.

The gene calls are TRBV4-1 and TRBJ1-1; TRBD1 aligns across 9 bases. Trimming took 4 bases from V and 3 from J; bases not matched to a gene: 6. The CDR3 extends over 15 amino acids. Germline assignment: CDR1 MGHRA and CDR2 YSYEKL. CDR3 DNA sequence: TGCGCCAGCAGCCGGCCGGGACAGGGATACACTGAAGCTTTCTTT. This gives the protein CASSRPGQGYTEAFF.

In this sample, this clone turned up a few times. This chain uses TRBV29-1 with TRBJ1-1, with D unclear. CDR1 and CDR2 (germline): SQVTM, ANQGSEA. Between the trimmed V and J ends, which lost 5 bases and 4 bases, there was a span of 11 bases. The CDR3 is 12 residues long. This CDR3 is CSVRPGLTEAFF. In DNA, the CDR3 is TGCAGCGTTCGCCCAGGCCTCACTGAAGCTTTCTTT.

This sequence joins TRBV11-3 and TRBJ2-7; the match to TRBD1 covers 7 bases. Germline CDR1 reads SGHNT; CDR2 reads YENEEA. V was clipped by 0 bases and J by 4 bases; unmatched bases: 6. CDR3 length equals 15 residues. The CDR3 DNA reads TGTGCCAGCAGCTTAGAAGCACAGGGGAAGTACGAGCAGTACTTC. This encodes CASSLEAQGKYEQYF.

J is TRBJ2-1 and V is TRBV7-2; TRBD2 matches at 7 bases. In germline, CDR1 is SGHTA, CDR2 FQGNSA. CDR3 length: 14 amino acids. With V trimmed by 3 bases and J by 5 bases, 4 bases remained unmatched. The CDR3 DNA reads TGTGCCAGCAGCTTTGGACTAGGCGACAATGAGCAGTTCTTC. It encodes CASSFGLGDNEQFF.

This chain connects TRBV4-3 to TRBJ1-4, with a tentative D call TRBD1 (6 bases). The germline V gene has CDR1 LGHNA and CDR2 YSLEER. The CDR3 length is 16 residues. Trimming left V 0 bases short and J 2 bases short, with 10 bases between. Here the CDR3 DNA reads TGCGCCAGCAGCCAAGACGGTACAGGGACTAATGAAAAACTGTTTTTT. This encodes CASSQDGTGTNEKLFF.

This chain links TRBV15 with TRBJ2-5, with TRBD1 matching 9 bases. The J segment lost 5 bases and the V segment lost 4 bases, leaving 8 bases of the junction unmatched. Per the germline V gene, CDR1 is LNHNV and CDR2 is YYDKDF (reference sequence). The CDR3 loop spans 15 amino acids. CDR3 bases: TGTGCCACCAGCACCTTGGACAGGGGCTGGGAGACCCAGTACTTC. Translated, it gives CATSTLDRGWETQYF.

This clone was counted between two and nine times. The gene calls are TRBV7-8 and TRBJ1-4; tentatively, D is TRBD1 (5 bases). This CDR3 has 13 residues. Germline CDR1 and CDR2: SGHVS and FQNEAQ. Trimming removed 1 base from V and 8 bases from J, with 8 bases in between. CDR3 DNA sequence: TGTGCCAGCAGCTTAGTTAGACAGGAAAAACTGTTTTTT. The encoded protein is CASSLVRQEKLFF.